The clone carrying this TCR beta chain was observed many times. CDR3 regions were amplified by Arm-PCR using iRepertoire HTBI primers to build TCR beta libraries. In TCRdb, the multiplex PCR reads were re-called with MiXCR into one record per CDR3 protein. Seen here are 400,000 to 450,000 distinct CDR3 sequences, about 15% observed once, and the top ten hold 15% to 20%. The CDR3 has 14 residues. With 5 bases removed from V and 9 bases from J, the gap between germline ends came to 19 bases. Germline lookup yields CDR1 SGHTA and CDR2 FQGTGA. The time point was: newly diagnosed GD, antithyroid drugs for less than 3 months. Extracted PBMC RNA gave rise to the TCR library. The data originate from a study of regulatory T cells in long-lasting Graves disease. In addition, the sample was reused for a study of T cells in Graves' hyperthyroidism and ophthalmopathy. This second study notes: Across 18 months, stable Graves' hyperthyroidism was marked by no progression to ophthalmopathy.

The sequencing used peripheral blood mononuclear cells (PBMCs), collected at new diagnosis, from a patient treated with antithyroid drugs. The TCR sequence derives from a woman aged 25-40 years with Graves disease. The chain couples TRBV7-3 to TRBJ1-1, with a weak D call TRBD1 (6 bases). CDR3 coding DNA: TGTGCCAGCAGCGTTTCAACAGGGCGGGGGAAAGCTTTCTTT. Translating gives CASSVSTGRGKAFF. Looking up the rest from reference TRBV7-3 and TRBJ1-1 gives the full variable domain: GAGVSQTPSNKVTEKGKYVELRCDPISGHTALYWYRQSLGQGPEFLIYFQGTGAADDSGLPNDRFFAVRPEGSVSTLKIQRTERGDSAVYLCASSVSTGRGKAFFGQGTRLTVV.